This T cell receptor beta chain was retrieved from a study of blood T cell repertoires in COVID-19. Across the study: The study drew acute and convalescent COVID-19 samples from the United States, Italy and Spain.

Participant reports of clinical history set cohort assignment. The authors' processing: Estimation of nucleated cell counts relied on the amplification of reference gene primers. The method was immunoSEQ multiplex PCR; TCRdb's version includes in-frame clones alone and lacks a portion of them. V and J calls and clone size are copied from that table; D and trimming were computed from the DNA. The repertoire holds 250,000 to 400,000 clones, with roughly 90% as singletons. Input material: PBMCs or T cells enriched from blood (not recorded which). The sequence came from a man aged 55 to 70 who had recovered from COVID-19.

This chain's CDR3 is CASSFHPLYRGGSGTDTQYF. CDR3 bases: TGCGCCAGCAGCTTTCACCCCCTCTACAGGGGTGGGTCCGGCACAGATACGCAGTATTTT. The chain employs TRBV5-1 and TRBJ2-3; the match to TRBD1 covers 7 bases. CDR1 SGHRS and CDR2 YFSETQ come from the germline V gene. Unmatched junction bases numbered 19, after V lost 2 bases and J lost 1 base. This CDR3 is 20 amino acids long.